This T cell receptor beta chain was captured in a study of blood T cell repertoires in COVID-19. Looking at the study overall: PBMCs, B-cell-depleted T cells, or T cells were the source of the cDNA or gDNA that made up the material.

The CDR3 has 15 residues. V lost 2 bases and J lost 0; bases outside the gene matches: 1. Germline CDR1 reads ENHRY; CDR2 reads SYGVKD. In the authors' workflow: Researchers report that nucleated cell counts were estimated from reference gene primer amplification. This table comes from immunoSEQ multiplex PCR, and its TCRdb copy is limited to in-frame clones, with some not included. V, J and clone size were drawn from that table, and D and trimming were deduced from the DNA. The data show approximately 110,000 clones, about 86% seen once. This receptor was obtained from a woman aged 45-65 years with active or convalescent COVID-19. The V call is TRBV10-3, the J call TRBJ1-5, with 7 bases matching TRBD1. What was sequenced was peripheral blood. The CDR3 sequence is CAISEGTVSNQPQHF. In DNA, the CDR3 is TGTGCCATCAGTGAGGGGACAGTTAGCAATCAGCCCCAGCATTTT.